Given below is one T cell receptor (beta chain) in context. The antigen remains unidentified. CD8+ and CD4+ blood T cells underwent TCR beta sequencing. Healthy donors were controls matched for age and sex. Trimming cost V 6 bases and J 0 bases; bases outside gene matches: 13. This CDR3 has 18 residues. Germline CDR1 reads MNHEY; CDR2 reads SVGEGT. This sample is drawn from a study of CD8 T cells in Susac syndrome. Notes on the study in general: TCR sequencing and HLA analysis covered a relatively small number of individuals.

Reverse transcription of 0.5 to 1 ug RNA used random hexamers. Multiplex PCR with immunoSEQ amplified the TCR beta CDR3 across 54 Vbeta and 13 Jbeta. TCRdb itself ran the immunoSEQ multiplex PCR reads through MiXCR, one entry per CDR3 protein. The sample lists about 210,000 distinct CDR3 sequences, about 93% occurring once. The sequence came from a human donor in good health. Sequences were obtained from CD4+ T cells from PBMCs. V usage is TRBV6-2 or TRBV6-3 and J usage is TRBJ1-5; 8 bases line up with TRBD1. CDR3 nucleotides: TGTGCCAGCAGAAACCAGGGGGCAAGGTCGTATAGCAATCAGCCCCAGCATTTT. Translated, it gives CASRNQGARSYSNQPQHF.